Listed here are 25 T cell receptor beta chains from one sample, sequenced in a study of blood T cell repertoires in COVID-19. The assay was immunoSEQ multiplex PCR, and TCRdb's table has in-frame clones only and misses some. The data show 200,000 to 250,000 clones, approximately 84% seen once. The sample was peripheral blood. These receptors were taken from a woman between 55 and 75 years old with acute or convalescent COVID-19.

The rearrangement uses TRBV29-1 and TRBJ1-2, with D perhaps TRBD1 (5 bases). The CDR3 extends over 15 amino acids. Germline CDR1 reads SQVTM; CDR2 reads ANQGSEA. V lost 6 bases to trimming and J lost 2 bases, with 19 bases between them. The CDR3 region has the DNA TGCAGCGTACAACCAGGGTCGGGGGGAAACTATGGCTACACCTTC. Its protein is CSVQPGSGGNYGYTF.

The chain has TRBV30 and TRBJ1-2, with D unresolved. Germline V gives CDR1 GTSNPN, CDR2 SVGIG (reference sequence). This CDR3 spans 12 amino acids. Here the CDR3 DNA reads TGTGCATACAGCCCCGAGAACTATGGCTACACCTTC. Protein product: CAYSPENYGYTF.

This chain connects TRBV4-3 to TRBJ2-5, with 12 bases matching TRBD2. CDR1 LGHNA and CDR2 YSLEER come from the germline V gene. CDR3 length: 17 amino acids. Trimming removed 0 bases from V and 5 bases from J; junction bases left unmatched: 7. The CDR3 is CASSQDGLAGGSETQYF. The CDR3 DNA is TGCGCCAGCAGCCAAGATGGCCTAGCGGGGGGGTCGGAGACCCAGTACTTC.

This chain links TRBV7-9 with TRBJ1-1; D remains ambiguous. Germline V CDR1 and CDR2: SEHNR, FQNEAQ (reference sequence). This CDR3 is 13 amino acids long. The V and J ends lost 3 bases and 0 bases respectively, with 5 bases between them. The CDR3 sequence: CASSFRLNTEAFF. The CDR3 bases are TGTGCCAGCAGCTTTAGATTGAACACTGAAGCTTTCTTT.

This clone was counted once. V is TRBV28 and J is TRBJ2-7; the D is unclear. The germline V and J ends were trimmed by 6 bases and 4 bases, with 10 bases remaining between them. The CDR3 length is 12 residues. Per the germline V gene, CDR1 is MDHEN and CDR2 is SYDVKM. CDR3: CASRRLSYEQYF. The DNA of the CDR3 is TGTGCCAGCAGGCGCCTAAGTTACGAGCAGTACTTC.

J is TRBJ2-5 and V is TRBV5-8; D may be TRBD1 (6 bases). Trimming pared 0 bases from V and 3 bases from J, leaving 9 bases between. From germline, CDR1 is SGHTS and CDR2 YDEGEE. The CDR3 runs to 14 residues. CDR3 region: CASSLVGDKETQYF. CDR3 coding DNA: TGTGCCAGCAGCTTGGTGGGGGACAAAGAGACCCAGTACTTC.

This clone was counted once. The chain joins TRBV2 to TRBJ2-1; weak D call: TRBD2 (6 bases). This CDR3 spans 13 amino acids. The V end was cut by 8 bases, the J end by 10 bases, with 18 bases between. Germline CDR1 and CDR2: SNHLY and FYNNEI. This chain's CDR3 is CASRGIGSAEQFF. The CDR3 DNA sequence: TGTGCCAGCCGGGGGATAGGGAGCGCGGAGCAGTTCTTC. The full variable domain, completed using reference TRBV2 and TRBJ2-1, is EPEVTQTPSHQVTQMGQEVILRCVPISNHLYFYWYRQILGQKVEFLVSFYNNEISEKSEIFDDQFSVERPDGSNFTLKIRSTKLEDSAMYFCASRGIGSAEQFFGPGTRLTVL.

The rearrangement uses TRBV29-1 and TRBJ2-2; a weak D match, TRBD2 (6 bases). The germline V and J ends were trimmed by 3 bases and 3 bases, with 14 bases remaining between them. CDR1 and CDR2 from the germline V gene are SQVTM and ANQGSEA. CDR3 length equals 15 residues. CDR3 nucleotides: TGCAGCGTTGAGGGGGGATATGGGGACACCGGGGAGCTGTTTTTT. This encodes CSVEGGYGDTGELFF.

The chain couples TRBV15 to TRBJ1-4, with D tentatively TRBD1 (6 bases). The V gene's germline CDR1 is LNHNV and CDR2 YYDKDF (reference sequence). V was cut by 2 bases and J by 8 bases, with 9 bases left in between. The CDR3 covers 13 residues. The CDR3 DNA sequence: TGTGCCACCAGCAGACGGGGGGGCGAAAAACTGTTTTTT. Its translation is CATSRRGGEKLFF.

The rearrangement links TRBV7-2 to TRBJ1-2; D is perhaps TRBD1 (5 bases). The CDR3 is 13 residues long. Per germline, CDR1 SGHTA and CDR2 FQGNSA. V shed 4 bases and J shed 1 base, with 7 bases lying between them. The CDR3 DNA reads TGTGCCAGCAGCTCGACAGTTAACTATGGCTACACCTTC. As protein: CASSSTVNYGYTF.

This clone was picked up a small number of times. This sequence joins TRBV2 and TRBJ1-4; 8 bases match TRBD1. V was pared by 6 bases and J by 7 bases, with 13 bases of the junction left unmatched. CDR3 length equals 16 residues. Germline V gene sequence: CDR1 SNHLY, CDR2 FYNNEI. This chain's CDR3 is CASSGHQQGGTEKLFF. The DNA of the CDR3 is TGTGCCAGCAGCGGACATCAACAGGGGGGGACTGAAAAACTGTTTTTT.

The chain carries TRBV5-6 and TRBJ1-4; 10 bases align to TRBD1. V trimming: 4 bases; J trimming: 8 bases; junction bases outside the gene matches: 8. CDR3 size: 15 residues. From germline, CDR1 is SGHDT and CDR2 YYEEEE. This CDR3 reads CASSEPGQGKEKLFF. CDR3 DNA: TGTGCCAGCAGCGAACCGGGACAGGGGAAGGAAAAACTGTTTTTT.

The chain has TRBV13 and TRBJ1-2, with 11 positions matching TRBD1. V lost 5 bases to trimming and J lost 8 bases; unmatched junction nucleotides: 7. The CDR3 is 14 residues long. The germline V gene has CDR1 PRHDT and CDR2 FYEKMQ (reference sequence). The CDR3 sequence: CASSRGTGGKGYTF. The CDR3 nucleotides are TGTGCCAGCAGCCGTGGGACAGGGGGAAAGGGCTACACCTTC.

This sequence joins TRBV6-5 and TRBJ2-2; 11 positions match TRBD1. The CDR3 length is 14 residues. The V gene end was trimmed by 7 bases and the J gene end by 7 bases; junction bases not matched to a gene: 5. Germline loops: CDR1 MNHEY, CDR2 SVGAGI. The CDR3 DNA reads as TGTGCCAGCACGAGGACAGGGGGCAACGGGGAGCTGTTTTTT. Its protein product is CASTRTGGNGELFF.

This clone was counted between two and nine times. The chain is built from TRBV6-1 and TRBJ2-7; D is undetermined. The CDR3 consists of 15 residues. The germline V gene encodes CDR1 MNHNS and CDR2 SASEGT. Trimming took off 3 bases at V and 0 bases at J, with 12 bases between the two ends. This chain's CDR3 is CASSDQVDYSYEQYF. CDR3 nucleotide sequence: TGTGCCAGCAGTGATCAGGTAGATTACTCCTACGAGCAGTACTTC.

This sequence joins TRBV7-2 and TRBJ1-1, with D unresolved. The germline V gene encodes CDR1 SGHTA and CDR2 FQGNSA. The V end lost 1 base, the J end lost 1 base, and 7 bases lay between the germline ends. The CDR3 runs to 14 residues. The CDR3 region is CASSLVAGNTEAFF. CDR3 in DNA: TGTGCCAGCAGCTTAGTCGCAGGGAACACTGAAGCTTTCTTT.

The J gene is TRBJ1-2, the V gene TRBV19; possible D gene TRBD1, 5 bases. V was clipped by 5 bases and J by 4 bases, with 11 bases between them. The CDR3 sequence is 13 residues long. Germline values: CDR1 LNHDA, CDR2 SQIVND (reference sequence). In DNA, the CDR3 is TGTGCCAGTAGTCGGAGGGGAAGCTATGGCTACACCTTC. Its translation is CASSRRGSYGYTF.

Points on this clone: Its ends do not fully match the called genes, so a read error is possible. CDR3: CASSQGGGRYGNTIYF. The DNA for the CDR3 is TGTGCCAGCAGTCAAGGAGGCGGCCGTTATGGTAACACCATATATTTT. This sequence joins TRBV4-2 and TRBJ1-3, with D unclear. The germline V gene has CDR1 LGHNA and CDR2 YNFKEQ. This CDR3 comprises 16 residues.

This clone was recorded once. The chain combines TRBV6-5 with TRBJ1-2, with D perhaps matching TRBD1 (5 bases). The V end lost 6 bases, the J end lost 8 bases, and 16 bases lay between the germline ends. In germline, CDR1 is MNHEY, CDR2 SVGAGI. There are 13 residues in the CDR3. CDR3 amino acids: CASSFDSAGGYTF. The CDR3 coding sequence is TGTGCCAGCAGCTTTGACAGCGCCGGGGGCTACACCTTC.

This chain uses TRBV2 with TRBJ1-2; 9 bases map to TRBD1. The CDR3 sequence is 15 residues long. J was trimmed by 2 bases and V by 2 bases; bases with no gene match: 3. Germline CDR1 reads SNHLY; CDR2 reads FYNNEI. CDR3 sequence reads: CASSEWGQGNYGYTF. In DNA, the CDR3 is TGTGCCAGCAGTGAATGGGGACAGGGCAACTATGGCTACACCTTC.

This chain joins TRBV14 and TRBJ1-1, with D maybe TRBD1 (6 bases). This CDR3 comprises 15 residues. In germline, CDR1 is SGHDN, CDR2 FVKESK. Trimming left V 6 bases short and J 1 base short, with 15 bases between. The CDR3 bases are TGTGCCAGCAGTTCTGACAGGACCTCGAACACTGAAGCTTTCTTT. Protein: CASSSDRTSNTEAFF. The full variable domain, rest sourced from reference TRBV14 and TRBJ1-1, is EAGVTQFPSHSVIEKGQTVTLRCDPISGHDNLYWYRRVMGKEIKFLLHFVKESKQDESGMPNNRFLAERTGGTYSTLKVQPAELEDSGVYFCASSSDRTSNTEAFFGQGTRLTVV.

The chain is built from TRBV24-1 and TRBJ1-2, with 7 bases aligning to TRBD1. V was pared by 3 bases and J by 7 bases, with 7 bases of the junction left unmatched. Looked up from germline, CDR1 is KGHDR and CDR2 is SFDVKD. This CDR3 region has 14 residues. The CDR3 bases are TGTGCCACCAGTGATCACGACAGGGACTTTGGCTACACCTTC. The encoded protein is CATSDHDRDFGYTF.

This clone was picked up one time. The sample has other DNA sequences that encode this CDR3 too. The rearrangement uses TRBV27 and TRBJ1-2; 9 bases fit TRBD1. This CDR3 contains 15 residues. From germline, CDR1 is MNHEY and CDR2 SMNVEV (reference sequence). J was trimmed by 5 bases and V by 5 bases; bases with no gene match: 9. DNA for the CDR3: TGTGCCAGCAGTCCTCCGGGGGGGACAGGGTATGGCTACACCTTC. Protein product: CASSPPGGTGYGYTF.

The chain recombines TRBV7-9 with TRBJ1-1, with D perhaps TRBD1 (6 bases). Looked up from germline, CDR1 is SEHNR and CDR2 is FQNEAQ (reference sequence). The CDR3 length is 11 residues. The V end lost 5 bases, the J end lost 8 bases, and 9 bases lay between the germline ends. Here the CDR3 reads CASSGTGEAFF. CDR3 nucleotides: TGTGCCAGCAGCGGAACAGGGGAAGCTTTCTTT.

This clone was seen a single time. The V call is TRBV6-2 or TRBV6-3, the J call TRBJ1-2; weak D call: TRBD1 (5 bases). With 0 bases removed from V and 1 base from J, the gap between germline ends came to 6 bases. Germline V CDR1 and CDR2: MNHEY, SVGEGT. The CDR3 contains 14 residues. In DNA form, the CDR3 reads TGTGCCAGCAGTTACTCGACAGTTAACTATGGCTACACCTTC. Translating it yields CASSYSTVNYGYTF.